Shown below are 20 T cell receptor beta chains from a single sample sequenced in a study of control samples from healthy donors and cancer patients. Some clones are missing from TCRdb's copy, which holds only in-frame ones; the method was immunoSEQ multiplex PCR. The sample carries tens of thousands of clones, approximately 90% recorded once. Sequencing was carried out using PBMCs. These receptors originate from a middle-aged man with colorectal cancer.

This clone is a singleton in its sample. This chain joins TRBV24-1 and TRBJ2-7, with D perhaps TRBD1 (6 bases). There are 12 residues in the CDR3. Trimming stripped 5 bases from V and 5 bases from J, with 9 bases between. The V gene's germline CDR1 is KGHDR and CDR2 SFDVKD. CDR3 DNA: TGTGCCACCAGTGTGGGGGACAACGAGCAGTACTTC. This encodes CATSVGDNEQYF.

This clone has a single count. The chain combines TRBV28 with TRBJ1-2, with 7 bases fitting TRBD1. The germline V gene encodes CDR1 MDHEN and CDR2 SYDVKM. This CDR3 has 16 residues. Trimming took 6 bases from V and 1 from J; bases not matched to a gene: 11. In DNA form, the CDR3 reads TGTGCCAGCAGGGTAATCCGGGACAGCTATAACTATGGCTACACCTTC. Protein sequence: CASRVIRDSYNYGYTF.

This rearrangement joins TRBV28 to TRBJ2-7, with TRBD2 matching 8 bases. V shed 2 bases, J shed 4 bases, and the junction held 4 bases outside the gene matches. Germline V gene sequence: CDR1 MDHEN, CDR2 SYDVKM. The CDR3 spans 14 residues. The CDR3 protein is CASSLAGGMYEQYF. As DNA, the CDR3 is TGTGCCAGCAGTTTAGCGGGAGGTATGTACGAGCAGTACTTC. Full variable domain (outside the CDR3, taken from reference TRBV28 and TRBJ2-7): DVKVTQSSRYLVKRTGEKVFLECVQDMDHENMFWYRQDPGLGLRLIYFSYDVKMKEKGDIPEGYSVSREKKERFSLILESASTNQTSMYLCASSLAGGMYEQYFGPGTRLTVT.

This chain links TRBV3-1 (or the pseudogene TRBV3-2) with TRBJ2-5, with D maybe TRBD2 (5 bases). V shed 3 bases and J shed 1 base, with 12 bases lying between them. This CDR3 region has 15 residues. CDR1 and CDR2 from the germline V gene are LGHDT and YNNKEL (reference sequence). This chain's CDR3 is CASSQVLSGQETQYF. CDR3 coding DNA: TGTGCCAGCAGCCAGGTCCTGAGCGGCCAAGAGACCCAGTACTTC.

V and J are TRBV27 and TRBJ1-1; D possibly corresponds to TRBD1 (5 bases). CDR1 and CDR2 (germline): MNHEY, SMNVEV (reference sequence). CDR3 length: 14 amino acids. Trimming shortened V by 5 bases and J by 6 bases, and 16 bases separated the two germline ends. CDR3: CASSRQHLVAEAFF. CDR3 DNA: TGTGCCAGCAGTCGACAGCATCTCGTAGCTGAAGCTTTCTTT.

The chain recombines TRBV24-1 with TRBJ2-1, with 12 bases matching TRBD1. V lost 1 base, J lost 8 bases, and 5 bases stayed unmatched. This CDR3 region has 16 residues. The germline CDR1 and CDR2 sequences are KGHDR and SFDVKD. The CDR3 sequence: CATSDLRDRGLYEQFF. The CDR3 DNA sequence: TGTGCCACCAGTGATTTAAGGGACAGGGGGCTCTATGAGCAGTTCTTC.

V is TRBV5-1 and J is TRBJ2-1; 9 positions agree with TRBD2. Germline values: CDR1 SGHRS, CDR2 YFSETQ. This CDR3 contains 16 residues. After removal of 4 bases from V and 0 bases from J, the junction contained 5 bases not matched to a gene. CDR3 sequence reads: CASSTSGRSSYNEQFF. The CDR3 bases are TGCGCCAGCAGCACCAGCGGGAGGAGCTCCTACAATGAGCAGTTCTTC.

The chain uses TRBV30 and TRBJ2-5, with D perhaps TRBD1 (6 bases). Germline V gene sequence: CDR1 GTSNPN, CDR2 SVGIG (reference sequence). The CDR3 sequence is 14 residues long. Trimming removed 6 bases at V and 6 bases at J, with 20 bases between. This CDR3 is CACNRDIYGKTQYF. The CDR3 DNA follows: TGTGCCTGCAACCGGGACATCTACGGGAAGACCCAGTACTTC.

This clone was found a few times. The CDR3 DNA sequence: TGCAGCGTTGAAGGAGTTGGAAACACCATATATTTT. Amino acid sequence: CSVEGVGNTIYF. The rearrangement uses TRBV29-1 and TRBJ1-3; D is unresolved. The V end lost 1 base, the J end lost 3 bases, and 4 bases lay between the germline ends. The CDR3 consists of 12 residues. The germline V gene encodes CDR1 SQVTM and CDR2 ANQGSEA.

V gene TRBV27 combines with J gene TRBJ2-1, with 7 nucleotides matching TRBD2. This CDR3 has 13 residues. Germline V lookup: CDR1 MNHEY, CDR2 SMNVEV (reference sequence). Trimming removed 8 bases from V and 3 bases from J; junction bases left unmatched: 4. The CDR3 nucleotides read TGTGCCAGCGGGGGGGGTGTCTACAATGAGCAGTTCTTC. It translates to CASGGGVYNEQFF.

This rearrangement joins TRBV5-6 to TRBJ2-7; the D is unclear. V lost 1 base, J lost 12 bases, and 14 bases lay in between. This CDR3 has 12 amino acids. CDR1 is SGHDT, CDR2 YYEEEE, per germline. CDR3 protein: CASSLRAAVPYF. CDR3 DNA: TGTGCCAGCAGCTTGAGGGCAGCCGTTCCGTACTTC.

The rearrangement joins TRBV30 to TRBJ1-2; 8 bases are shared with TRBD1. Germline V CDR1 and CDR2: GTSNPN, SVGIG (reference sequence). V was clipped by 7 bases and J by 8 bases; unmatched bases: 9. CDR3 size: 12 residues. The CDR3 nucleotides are TGTGCCTCTGGGACAGGTCTGACGGGCTACACCTTC. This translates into CASGTGLTGYTF.

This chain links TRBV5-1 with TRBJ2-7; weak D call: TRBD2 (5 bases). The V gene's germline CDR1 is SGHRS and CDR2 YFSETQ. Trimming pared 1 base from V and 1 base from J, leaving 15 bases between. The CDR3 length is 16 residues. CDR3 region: CASSLRSSTGSYEQYF. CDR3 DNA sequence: TGCGCCAGCAGCTTGAGGTCCTCAACGGGGTCCTACGAGCAGTACTTC.

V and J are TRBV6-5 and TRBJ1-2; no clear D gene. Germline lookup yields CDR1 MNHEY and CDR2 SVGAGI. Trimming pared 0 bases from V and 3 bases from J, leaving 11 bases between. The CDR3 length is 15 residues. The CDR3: CASSYSLQPDYGYTF. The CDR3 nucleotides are TGTGCCAGCAGTTACTCATTACAGCCTGACTATGGCTACACCTTC.

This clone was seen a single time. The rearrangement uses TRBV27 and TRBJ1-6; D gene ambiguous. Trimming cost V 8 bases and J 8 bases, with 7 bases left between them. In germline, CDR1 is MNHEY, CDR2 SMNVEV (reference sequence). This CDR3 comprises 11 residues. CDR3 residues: CASGPYSPLHF. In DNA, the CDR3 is TGTGCCAGCGGGCCTTATTCACCCCTCCACTTT.

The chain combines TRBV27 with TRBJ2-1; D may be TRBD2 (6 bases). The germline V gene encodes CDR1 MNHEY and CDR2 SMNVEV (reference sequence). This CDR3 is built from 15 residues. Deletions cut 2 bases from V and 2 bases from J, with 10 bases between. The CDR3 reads CASSLSGGTYNEQFF. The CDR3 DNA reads TGTGCCAGCAGTTTAAGTGGGGGGACCTACAATGAGCAGTTCTTC.

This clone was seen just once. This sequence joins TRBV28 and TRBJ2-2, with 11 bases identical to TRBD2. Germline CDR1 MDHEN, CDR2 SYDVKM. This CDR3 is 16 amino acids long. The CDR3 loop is CAAGGTSGSYTGELFF. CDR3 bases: TGTGCTGCGGGGGGCACTAGCGGGAGTTACACCGGGGAGCTGTTTTTT.

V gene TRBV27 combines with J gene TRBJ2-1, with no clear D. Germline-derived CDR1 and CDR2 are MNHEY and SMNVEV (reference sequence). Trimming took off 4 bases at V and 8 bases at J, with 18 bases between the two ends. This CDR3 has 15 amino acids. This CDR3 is CASSSYSLLLHEQFF. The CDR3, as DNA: TGTGCCAGCAGTTCCTACTCCCTCCTCCTCCATGAGCAGTTCTTC.

CDR3 sequence: CSAVQETQYF. In DNA form, the CDR3 reads TGCAGTGCTGTTCAAGAGACCCAGTACTTC. This rearrangement joins TRBV20-1 to TRBJ2-5; D is unresolved. Germline-derived CDR1 and CDR2 are DFQATT and SNEGSKA (reference sequence). The CDR3 consists of 10 residues. Between the trimmed V and J ends, which lost 5 bases and 2 bases, there was a span of 3 bases.

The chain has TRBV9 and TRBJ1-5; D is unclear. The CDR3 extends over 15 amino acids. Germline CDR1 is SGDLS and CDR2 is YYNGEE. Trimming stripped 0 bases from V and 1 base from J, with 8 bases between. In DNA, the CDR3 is TGTGCCAGCAGCGTAGGCCCTGGGAGCAATCAGCCCCAGCATTTT. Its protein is CASSVGPGSNQPQHF. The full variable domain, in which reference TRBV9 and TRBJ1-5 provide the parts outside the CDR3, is DSGVTQTPKHLITATGQRVTLRCSPRSGDLSVYWYQQSLDQGLQFLIQYYNGEERAKGNILERFSAQQFPDLHSELNLSSLELGDSALYFCASSVGPGSNQPQHFGDGTRLSIL.